The 23 T cell receptor beta chains given below trace back to one sample, sequenced in a study of T cells in Graves' hyperthyroidism and ophthalmopathy. Using RNA transcripts as the source, TCR beta CDR3 regions were amplified. The HTBI primer set was used in a first-round RT-PCR of the TCR CDR3. TCRdb independently ran MiXCR on the multiplex PCR reads; one entry per CDR3 protein. The table records around 760,000 distinct CDR3 sequences, roughly a third of them present only once. Sequencing was carried out using blood. These receptors originate from a woman aged 40 to 49 with Graves' hyperthyroidism.

V and J are TRBV6-5 and TRBJ1-1, with D possibly being TRBD1 (5 bases). The CDR3 sequence is 15 residues long. Per the germline V gene, CDR1 is MNHEY and CDR2 is SVGAGI. V was pared by 2 bases and J by 4 bases, with 14 bases between. The CDR3: CASSYSGTGVTEAFF. The CDR3 region has the DNA TGTGCCAGCAGTTACAGCGGGACCGGGGTCACTGAAGCTTTCTTT.

This clonotype was counted a few times. This CDR3 reads CSGGGGDYGYTF. The CDR3 DNA reads as TGCAGCGGGGGCGGGGGCGACTATGGCTACACCTTC. The V call is TRBV29-1, the J call TRBJ1-2; weak D call: TRBD1 (6 bases). Germline-derived CDR1 and CDR2 are SQVTM and ANQGSEA. V was clipped by 7 bases and J by 3 bases, with 12 bases between them. The CDR3 consists of 12 residues.

This rearrangement joins TRBV6-6 to TRBJ2-7; D remains ambiguous. The germline V gene encodes CDR1 MNHNY and CDR2 SVGAGI (reference sequence). This CDR3 has 15 amino acids. Trimming pared 4 bases from V and 3 bases from J, leaving 16 bases between. As DNA, the CDR3 is TGTGCCAGCAGTTTAGGGCCGCAGGAGTACTACGAGCAGTACTTC. It specifies CASSLGPQEYYEQYF.

The rearrangement uses TRBV25-1 and TRBJ2-5; TRBD1 agrees at 10 bases. Germline V CDR1 and CDR2: MGHDK, SYGVNS. CDR3 length: 19 residues. After removal of 0 bases from V and 5 bases from J, the junction contained 15 bases not matched to a gene. CDR3 sequence: CASSEYGSASRGQGETQYF. CDR3 DNA: TGTGCCAGCAGTGAATATGGTTCGGCTAGCAGGGGACAGGGGGAGACCCAGTACTTC. The full variable domain, rest sourced from reference TRBV25-1 and TRBJ2-5, is EADIYQTPRYLVIGTGKKITLECSQTMGHDKMYWYQQDPGMELHLIHYSYGVNSTEKGDLSSESTVSRIRTEHFPLTLESARPSHTSQYLCASSEYGSASRGQGETQYFGPGTRLLVL.

As concerns this clonotype: Just one base apart from a much larger clone, this may be a read error. This chain links TRBV10-3 with TRBJ2-7; D is uncertain. This CDR3 has 12 residues. Looked up from germline, CDR1 is ENHRY and CDR2 is SYGVKD. CDR3 amino acids: CASSYRIYEQYF. The CDR3 DNA sequence: TGTGCCAGCAGTTACCGTATCTACGAGCAGTACTTC.

This clonotype has a single count. V gene TRBV20-1 combines with J gene TRBJ2-5, with 7 bases aligning to TRBD2. The J call may not be correct, given that the DNA end is closer to TRBJ2-1. This CDR3 is 14 amino acids long. From germline, CDR1 is DFQATT and CDR2 SNEGSKA (reference sequence). CDR3 coding DNA: TGCAGTGCTATGGGGCTAGCGGATTACAATGAGCAGTTCTTC. Translated, it gives CSAMGLADYNEQFF.

The chain combines TRBV6-5 with TRBJ2-5; D is perhaps TRBD1 (5 bases). This CDR3 comprises 14 residues. Germline V CDR1 and CDR2: MNHEY, SVGAGI. V was cut by 7 bases and J by 3 bases, with 15 bases left in between. The DNA for the CDR3 is TGTGCCAGCAAAAACAGGAGAACAGAAGAGACCCAGTACTTC. Its translation: CASKNRRTEETQYF.

As for this clonotype: Possible read error: a much larger clone is one base away. V usage is TRBV2 and J usage is TRBJ1-6, with D perhaps matching TRBD1 (5 bases). V was trimmed by 5 bases and J by 11 bases, leaving 19 bases between them. Looked up from germline, CDR1 is SNHLY and CDR2 is FYNNEI. This CDR3 has 15 amino acids. This CDR3 reads CASSLNRQPNTPLHF. The DNA of the CDR3 is TGTGCCAGCAGTCTGAATAGACAGCCGAATACACCCCTCCACTTT.

On this clonotype itself: Given a much more abundant clone one base away, this may be a read error. This sequence joins TRBV7-3 and TRBJ2-5; 8 bases agree with TRBD1. Germline V gene data show CDR1 as SGHTA and CDR2 as FQGTGA. The junction had 8 bases not matched to a gene; V was cut back by 5 bases and J by 9 bases. This CDR3 comprises 13 residues. The DNA of the CDR3 is TGTGCCAGCAGCACCACAGGGGGGCAGGCCCAGTACTTC. This gives the protein CASSTTGGQAQYF.

This clonotype was detected ten times or more. The chain employs TRBV19 and TRBJ2-5, with TRBD1 matching 7 bases. Trimming cost V 5 bases and J 4 bases; bases outside gene matches: 7. This CDR3 comprises 14 residues. Germline loops: CDR1 LNHDA, CDR2 SQIVND (reference sequence). The CDR3 loop is CASSRDRVPETQYF. The CDR3 DNA is TGTGCCAGTAGTCGAGACAGGGTACCAGAGACCCAGTACTTC. Supplemented by reference TRBV19 and TRBJ2-5, the full variable domain reads DGGITQSPKYLFRKEGQNVTLSCEQNLNHDAMYWYRQDPGQGLRLIYYSQIVNDFQKGDIAEGYSVSREKKESFPLTVTSAQKNPTAFYLCASSRDRVPETQYFGPGTRLLVL.

Concerning this clonotype: A read error may account for a junction end that differs from germline. This chain links TRBV10-2 with TRBJ2-2, with D perhaps TRBD2 (5 bases). From germline, CDR1 is WSHSY and CDR2 SAAADI. The CDR3 totals 14 residues. In nucleotides, the CDR3 is TGCGCCAGCAGCGTTTCAAGGCTCACCGGGGAGCCGTTTTTT. Protein product: CASSVSRLTGEPFF.

The gene calls are TRBV2 and TRBJ2-4; D remains unclear. The germline V gene has CDR1 SNHLY and CDR2 FYNNEI. Trimming stripped 4 bases from V and 9 bases from J, with 4 bases between. The CDR3 consists of 10 residues. The CDR3 nucleotides are TGTGCCAGCAGTGGCCTCATTCAGTACTTC. This sequence encodes CASSGLIQYF.

This clonotype was observed a handful of times. This chain uses TRBV15 with TRBJ1-2; TRBD1 aligns across 9 bases. Germline V CDR1 and CDR2: LNHNV, YYDKDF (reference sequence). CDR3 size: 15 residues. J was trimmed by 6 bases and V by 3 bases; bases with no gene match: 8. The CDR3 spells CATSRSRTGDHGYTF. In DNA form, the CDR3 reads TGTGCCACCAGCAGGTCTCGGACAGGGGATCATGGCTACACCTTC.

Note on this clonotype: A read error is possible here, since a much larger clone lies one base away. This chain uses TRBV5-4 with TRBJ2-5, with D perhaps matching TRBD1 or TRBD2 (5 bases each). This CDR3 spans 15 amino acids. Germline lookup yields CDR1 SGHNT and CDR2 YYREEE (reference sequence). Trimming took off 3 bases at V and 5 bases at J, with 17 bases between the two ends. The CDR3 DNA follows: TGTGCCAGCAGCTCGGTAGAAGGGACGGGGGAGACCCAGTACTTC. This sequence encodes CASSSVEGTGETQYF.

The chain couples TRBV7-9 to TRBJ2-7; maybe TRBD2 (5 bases). Germline loops: CDR1 SEHNR, CDR2 FQNEAQ (reference sequence). Trimming left V 1 base short and J 5 bases short, with 15 bases between. The CDR3 has 15 amino acids. This chain's CDR3 is CASSLGLSTGDEQYF. The CDR3 region has the DNA TGTGCCAGCAGCTTAGGCCTCAGCACCGGGGACGAGCAGTACTTC.

This rearrangement joins TRBV20-1 to TRBJ2-7; tentatively, D is TRBD2 (7 bases). The V end lost 0 bases, the J end lost 0 bases, and 15 bases lay between the germline ends. CDR1 is DFQATT and CDR2 is SNEGSKA in the germline V gene (reference sequence). CDR3 length equals 16 residues. The CDR3: CSAREFAGAYSYEQYF. CDR3 in DNA: TGCAGTGCTAGAGAATTCGCGGGGGCCTACTCCTACGAGCAGTACTTC.

There are many counts of this clonotype. The chain uses TRBV19 and TRBJ1-2, with TRBD1 matching over 10 bases. The CDR3 sequence is 14 residues long. Losses at the gene ends were 7 bases for V and 6 bases for J; bases not matched to a gene: 8. Germline assignment: CDR1 LNHDA and CDR2 SQIVND (reference sequence). The CDR3 coding sequence is TGTGCCAGTACCGATCCGGGACAGGGGAATGGCTACACCTTC. The encoded protein is CASTDPGQGNGYTF.

The chain couples TRBV29-1 to TRBJ2-7; 8 nucleotides line up with TRBD1. The V gene end was trimmed by 6 bases and the J gene end by 3 bases; junction bases not matched to a gene: 10. The CDR3 is 14 amino acids. Per the germline V gene, CDR1 is SQVTM and CDR2 is ANQGSEA. The CDR3 coding sequence is TGCAGCGTCCCCTATCGACAGGGGAGCTACGAGCAGTACTTC. This gives the protein CSVPYRQGSYEQYF.

In this sample, this clonotype turned up many times. The CDR3 reads CSARAGTSIYEQYF. In DNA form, the CDR3 reads TGCAGTGCTAGGGCCGGGACCTCGATCTACGAGCAGTACTTC. V gene TRBV20-1 combines with J gene TRBJ2-7; D may correspond to TRBD1 or TRBD2 (5 bases each). The length of the CDR3 is 14 residues. The V gene lost 3 bases and the J gene lost 3 bases, with 15 bases spanning the gap. In germline, CDR1 is DFQATT, CDR2 SNEGSKA (reference sequence).

The rearrangement links TRBV29-1 to TRBJ1-2; D unresolved. From germline, CDR1 is SQVTM and CDR2 ANQGSEA. V lost 4 bases and J lost 2, with 8 bases in between. The CDR3 runs to 12 residues. In nucleotides, the CDR3 is TGCAGCGTTGCGGGCAGAAACTATGGCTACACCTTC. The encoded protein is CSVAGRNYGYTF.

The chain recombines TRBV19 with TRBJ1-2; unclear D gene. Germline-derived CDR1 and CDR2 are LNHDA and SQIVND (reference sequence). V lost 5 bases, J lost 5 bases, and 18 bases lay in between. The CDR3 loop spans 15 amino acids. This CDR3 is CASSSRWSGSYGYTF. The CDR3 coding sequence is TGTGCCAGTAGTTCCCGATGGTCAGGATCTTATGGCTACACCTTC.

The V gene is TRBV20-1, the J gene TRBJ1-2, with 8 nucleotides matching TRBD1. V shed 8 bases and J 7 bases; nucleotides not matched to a gene: 15. The CDR3 runs 14 residues. Germline assignment: CDR1 DFQATT and CDR2 SNEGSKA (reference sequence). The chain's CDR3 is CSTREGQAPPGYTF. CDR3 bases: TGCAGTACTCGAGAGGGACAGGCTCCACCTGGCTACACCTTC.

This clonotype has a single count. One junction end does not reproduce the germline sequence, and a read error may be involved. The chain recombines TRBV12-3 or TRBV12-4 with TRBJ2-5; D gene uncertain. CDR3 size: 14 residues. The CDR3, as DNA: TGTGCCGGCAGCCGGCTCGGGCTAAGGGAGACCCAGTACTTC. This encodes CAGSRLGLRETQYF.